This TCR beta chain was recorded in a study of blood T cell repertoires in COVID-19. Study overall: From T cells, B-cell-depleted T cells, or PBMCs came the material, which was cDNA or gDNA.

Here immunoSEQ multiplex PCR was the method, and the copy in TCRdb shows in-frame clones only, minus some. The table has roughly 200,000 clones, approximately 89% seen once. Unmatched junction bases numbered 4, after V lost 5 bases and J lost 5 bases. Germline V CDR1 and CDR2: LGHDT, YNNKEL (reference sequence). This CDR3 region has 14 residues. The chain links TRBV3-1 (or the pseudogene TRBV3-2) to TRBJ1-5, with 9 bases identical to TRBD1. The TCR comes from a young woman with acute COVID-19. Sequences were obtained from PBMCs or T cells enriched from blood (not recorded which). CDR3 loop: CASSFRTGDQPQHF. The CDR3 region has the DNA TGTGCCAGCAGCTTCCGGACAGGGGATCAGCCCCAGCATTTT.